The TCR beta chain described here comes from a study of blood T cell repertoires in COVID-19. Study in general: The United States, Italy and Spain were the sources of the acute and convalescent COVID-19 samples. PBMCs, B-cell-depleted T cells, or T cells were the source of the cDNA or gDNA that made up the material.

Authors' methods: Estimation of nucleated cell counts relied on the amplification of reference gene primers. Assay used: immunoSEQ multiplex PCR; TCRdb lists only in-frame clones, some missing. V and J calls and clone size come straight from that table; D and trimming were deduced from the DNA. In the table there are roughly 220,000 clones, roughly 84% of which are singletons. Trimming took 0 bases from V and 2 from J; bases not matched to a gene: 1. The germline CDR1 and CDR2 sequences are SGHVS and FQNEAQ. The CDR3 contains 15 residues. The rearrangement uses TRBV7-8 and TRBJ1-5; 7 nucleotides agree with TRBD1. This receptor was taken from a woman in her thirties or forties who had recovered from COVID-19. The material sequenced was peripheral blood. The CDR3 nucleotides read TGTGCCAGCAGCTTAGCCACAGGGGGCAATCAGCCCCAGCATTTT. It codes for CASSLATGGNQPQHF.